The rows below give T cell receptor beta chains drawn from one sample of a study of neoadjuvant anti-PD-1 for oral cavity cancer. TCRdb's table, derived via immunoSEQ multiplex PCR, lists solely in-frame clones and lacks some. The sample shows over 60,000 clones, about 86% of them seen only once. The sample here was PBMCs, taken after nivolumab (anti-PD-1) treatment. Receptors were obtained from a person aged 35-80 years with oral cavity squamous cell carcinoma. The conserved cysteine and the conserved F or W are not part of the CDR3 here.

v_call: TRBV5-1
j_call: TRBJ2-7
cdr3_aa: ASSFGAAGDEQY

v_call: TRBV2
j_call: TRBJ2-3
cdr3_aa: ASSEWKQGDTQY

v_call: TRBV27
j_call: TRBJ1-6
cdr3_aa: ASSFTGVYNSPLH

v_call: TRBV9
j_call: TRBJ2-5
cdr3_aa: ASSVGGGISTETQY

v_call: TRBV30
j_call: TRBJ2-3
cdr3_aa: AWSKGGSTDTQY

v_call: TRBV28
j_call: TRBJ1-2
cdr3_aa: ASSSSGDYGYT

v_call: TRBV6-1
j_call: TRBJ1-4
cdr3_aa: ASSELVEKLF

v_call: TRBV7-3
j_call: TRBJ2-2
cdr3_aa: ASSPISGGQTGELF

v_call: TRBV29-1
j_call: TRBJ2-7
cdr3_aa: SVEDRGPEQY

v_call: TRBV30
j_call: TRBJ1-5
cdr3_aa: AWSPLPNQPQH

v_call: TRBV15
j_call: TRBJ1-4
cdr3_aa: ATSRDGGFEKLF

v_call: TRBV21-1
j_call: TRBJ2-1
cdr3_aa: ASSKTGEEVYNEQF

v_call: TRBV20-1
j_call: TRBJ2-7
cdr3_aa: SVGYEQY

v_call: TRBV29-1
j_call: TRBJ1-1
cdr3_aa: SAEGQGGAEAF

v_call: TRBV7-7
j_call: TRBJ2-1
cdr3_aa: ASSLGGWGNEQF

v_call: TRBV5-1
j_call: TRBJ1-1
cdr3_aa: ASSHGQGIGEAF

v_call: TRBV9
j_call: TRBJ2-5
cdr3_aa: ASSVRGTSGRQETQY

v_call: TRBV7-2
j_call: TRBJ2-1
cdr3_aa: ASRSPGLATGEQF

v_call: TRBV5-1
j_call: TRBJ1-4
cdr3_aa: ASSLESGREKLF

v_call: TRBV11-2
j_call: TRBJ1-1
cdr3_aa: ASSPDGGNTEAF

v_call: TRBV7-9
j_call: TRBJ2-5
cdr3_aa: ASSPGLAGGLETQY

v_call: TRBV5-1
j_call: TRBJ2-3
cdr3_aa: ASSQLAGGLPDTQY

v_call: TRBV7-6
j_call: TRBJ2-3
cdr3_aa: ASSLVIRDRGRTDTQY

v_call: TRBV9
j_call: TRBJ1-1
cdr3_aa: ASSVDAGAVEAF

v_call: TRBV6-1
j_call: TRBJ2-2
cdr3_aa: ASKRAGEAGELF

v_call: TRBV5-1
j_call: TRBJ2-5
cdr3_aa: ASSTGLQETQY

v_call: TRBV7-3
j_call: TRBJ2-1
cdr3_aa: ASSLEAGAHNEQF

v_call: TRBV27
j_call: TRBJ2-7
cdr3_aa: ASKDLASYEQY

v_call: TRBV6-1
j_call: TRBJ1-2
cdr3_aa: ASSEVYRNYGYT

v_call: TRBV28
j_call: TRBJ1-2
cdr3_aa: ASSFPFAANYGYT

v_call: TRBV4-1
j_call: TRBJ1-5
cdr3_aa: ASSRQGGNQPQH

v_call: TRBV2
j_call: TRBJ2-1
cdr3_aa: ASSERLRQF

v_call: TRBV5-4
j_call: TRBJ2-5
cdr3_aa: ASNPASGVIGETQY

v_call: TRBV5-1
j_call: TRBJ2-7
cdr3_aa: ASSWDRGEQY

v_call: TRBV19
j_call: TRBJ1-1
cdr3_aa: ASIPNGEGLGRPEAF

v_call: TRBV7-9
j_call: TRBJ2-2
cdr3_aa: ASSFQQGSTGELF

v_call: TRBV6-5
j_call: TRBJ2-1
cdr3_aa: ASSSKRAGPYNEQF

v_call: TRBV19
j_call: TRBJ1-2
cdr3_aa: ASSIDADGYT

v_call: TRBV5-6
j_call: TRBJ1-2
cdr3_aa: ASSLGTGQYGYT

v_call: TRBV29-1
j_call: TRBJ2-1
cdr3_aa: SVWSSSRNEQF

v_call: TRBV7-9
j_call: TRBJ1-3
cdr3_aa: ASSRIRRSGNTIY

v_call: TRBV30
j_call: TRBJ1-1
cdr3_aa: AWGVNTEAF

v_call: TRBV7-2
j_call: TRBJ1-2
cdr3_aa: ASSSYALLDGYT

v_call: TRBV10-2
j_call: TRBJ2-3
cdr3_aa: ASRGTGYTDTQY

v_call: TRBV5-1
j_call: TRBJ2-7
cdr3_aa: ASSLGGTSSVYEQY

v_call: TRBV18
j_call: TRBJ2-5
cdr3_aa: ASSPVTGISETQY

v_call: TRBV6-1
j_call: TRBJ1-5
cdr3_aa: ASSVQGVQPQH

v_call: TRBV7-2
j_call: TRBJ2-1
cdr3_aa: ASSLANSHEQF

v_call: TRBV6-1
j_call: TRBJ1-3
cdr3_aa: ASREDSSGGNTIY

v_call: TRBV19
j_call: TRBJ1-5
cdr3_aa: ASSPGQGNSNQPQH

v_call: TRBV4-1
j_call: TRBJ1-4
cdr3_aa: ASSQLTGRTNEKLF

v_call: TRBV29-1
j_call: TRBJ2-2
cdr3_aa: SVEGTGELF

v_call: TRBV19
j_call: TRBJ1-2
cdr3_aa: ASSIGPGANYGYT

v_call: TRBV4-1
j_call: TRBJ2-3
cdr3_aa: ASSQVAGTQY